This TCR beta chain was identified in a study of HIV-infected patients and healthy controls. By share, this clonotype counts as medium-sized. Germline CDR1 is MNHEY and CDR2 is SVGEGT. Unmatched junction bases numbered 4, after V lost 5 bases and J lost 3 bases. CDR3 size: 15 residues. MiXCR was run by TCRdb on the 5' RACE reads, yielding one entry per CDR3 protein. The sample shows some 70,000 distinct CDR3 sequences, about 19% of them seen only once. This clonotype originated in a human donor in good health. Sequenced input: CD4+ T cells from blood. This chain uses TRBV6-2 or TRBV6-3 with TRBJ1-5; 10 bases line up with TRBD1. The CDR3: CASSDGTGDNQPQHF. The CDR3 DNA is TGTGCCAGCAGTGACGGGACAGGGGACAATCAGCCCCAGCATTTT.